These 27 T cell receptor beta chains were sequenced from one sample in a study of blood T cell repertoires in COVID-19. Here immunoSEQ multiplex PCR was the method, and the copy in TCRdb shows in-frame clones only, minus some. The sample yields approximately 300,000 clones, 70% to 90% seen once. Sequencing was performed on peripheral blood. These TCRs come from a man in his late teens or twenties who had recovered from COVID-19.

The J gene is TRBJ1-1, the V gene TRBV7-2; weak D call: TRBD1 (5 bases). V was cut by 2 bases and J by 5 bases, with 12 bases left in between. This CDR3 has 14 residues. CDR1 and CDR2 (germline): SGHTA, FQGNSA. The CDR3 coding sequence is TGTGCCAGCAGCTTAAACCGGGGGGAAACTGAAGCTTTCTTT. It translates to CASSLNRGETEAFF. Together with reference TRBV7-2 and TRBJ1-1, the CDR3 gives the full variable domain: GAGVSQSPSNKVTEKGKDVELRCDPISGHTALYWYRQSLGQGLEFLIYFQGNSAPDKSGLPSDRFSAERTGGSVSTLTIQRTQQEDSAVYLCASSLNRGETEAFFGQGTRLTVV.

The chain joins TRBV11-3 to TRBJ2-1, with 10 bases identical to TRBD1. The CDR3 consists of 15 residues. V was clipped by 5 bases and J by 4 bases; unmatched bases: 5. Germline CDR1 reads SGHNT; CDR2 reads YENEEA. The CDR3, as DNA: TGTGCCAGCAGCCCCAAGGGACAGGGGTACAATGAGCAGTTCTTC. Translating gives CASSPKGQGYNEQFF.

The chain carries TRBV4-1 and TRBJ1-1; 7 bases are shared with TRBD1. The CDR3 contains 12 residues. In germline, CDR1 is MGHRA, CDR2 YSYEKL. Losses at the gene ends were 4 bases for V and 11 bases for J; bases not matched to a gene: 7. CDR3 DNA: TGCGCCAGCAGCCCAGGGGGTCGGTATGCTTTCTTT. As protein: CASSPGGRYAFF.

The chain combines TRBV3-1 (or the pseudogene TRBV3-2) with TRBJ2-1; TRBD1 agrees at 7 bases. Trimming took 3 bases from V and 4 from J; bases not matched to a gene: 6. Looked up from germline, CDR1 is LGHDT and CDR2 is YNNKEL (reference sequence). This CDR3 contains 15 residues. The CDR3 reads CASSQPRTGYNEQFF. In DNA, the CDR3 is TGTGCCAGCAGCCAGCCCCGGACAGGTTACAATGAGCAGTTCTTC.

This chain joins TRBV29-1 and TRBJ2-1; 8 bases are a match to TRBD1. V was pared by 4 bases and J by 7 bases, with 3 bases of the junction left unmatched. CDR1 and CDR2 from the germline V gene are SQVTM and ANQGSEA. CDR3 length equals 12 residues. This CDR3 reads CSVVQGANEQFF. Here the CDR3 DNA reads TGCAGCGTTGTCCAGGGGGCTAATGAGCAGTTCTTC.

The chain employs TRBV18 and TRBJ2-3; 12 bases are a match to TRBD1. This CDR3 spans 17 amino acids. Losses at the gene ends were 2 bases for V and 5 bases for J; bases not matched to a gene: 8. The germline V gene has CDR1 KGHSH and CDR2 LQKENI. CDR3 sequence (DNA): TGTGCCAGCTCACCATCCCCCGGGACAGGGGGCAAAGATACGCAGTATTTT. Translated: CASSPSPGTGGKDTQYF.

CDR3 in amino acids: CASSIEGTAPYGYTF. The CDR3, as DNA: TGTGCCAGTAGTATAGAAGGGACAGCGCCTTATGGCTACACCTTC. This sequence joins TRBV19 and TRBJ1-2; 7 bases match TRBD1. V trimming: 0 bases; J trimming: 5 bases; junction bases outside the gene matches: 6. The CDR3 covers 15 residues. The germline gives CDR1 LNHDA, CDR2 SQIVND (reference sequence). The full variable domain, in which reference TRBV19 and TRBJ1-2 provide the parts outside the CDR3, is DGGITQSPKYLFRKEGQNVTLSCEQNLNHDAMYWYRQDPGQGLRLIYYSQIVNDFQKGDIAEGYSVSREKKESFPLTVTSAQKNPTAFYLCASSIEGTAPYGYTFGSGTRLTVV.

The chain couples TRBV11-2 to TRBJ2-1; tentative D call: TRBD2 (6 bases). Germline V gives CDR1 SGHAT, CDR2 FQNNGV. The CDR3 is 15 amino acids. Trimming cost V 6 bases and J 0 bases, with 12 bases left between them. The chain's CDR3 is CASSSGLSSYNEQFF. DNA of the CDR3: TGTGCCAGCAGTTCAGGACTAAGCTCCTACAATGAGCAGTTCTTC.

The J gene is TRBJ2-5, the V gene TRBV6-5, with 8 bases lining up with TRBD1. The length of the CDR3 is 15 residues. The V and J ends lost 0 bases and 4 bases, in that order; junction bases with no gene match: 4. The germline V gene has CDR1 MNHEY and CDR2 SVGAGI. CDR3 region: CASSYSARGRETQYF. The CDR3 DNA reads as TGTGCCAGCAGTTACTCCGCCAGGGGGCGAGAGACCCAGTACTTC.

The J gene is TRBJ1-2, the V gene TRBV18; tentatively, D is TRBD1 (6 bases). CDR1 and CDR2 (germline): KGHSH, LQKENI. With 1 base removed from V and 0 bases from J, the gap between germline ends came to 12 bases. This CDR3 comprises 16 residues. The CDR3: CASSPRIQGANYGYTF. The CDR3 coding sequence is TGTGCCAGCTCACCACGAATACAGGGAGCTAACTATGGCTACACCTTC.

DNA for the CDR3: TGCGCCAGCAGCTGGACAGTGTCAGCTGGAGACGGCTACACCTTC. Encoded protein: CASSWTVSAGDGYTF. This sequence joins TRBV5-1 and TRBJ1-2; D is possibly TRBD1 (6 bases). Germline V lookup: CDR1 SGHRS, CDR2 YFSETQ. This CDR3 region has 15 residues. V was clipped by 3 bases and J by 8 bases, with 20 bases between them.

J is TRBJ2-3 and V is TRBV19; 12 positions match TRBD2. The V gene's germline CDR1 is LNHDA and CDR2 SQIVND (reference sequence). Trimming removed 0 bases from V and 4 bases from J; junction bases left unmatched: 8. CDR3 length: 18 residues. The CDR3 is CASSIEPSGGARADTQYF. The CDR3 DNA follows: TGTGCCAGTAGTATAGAGCCTAGCGGGGGGGCGCGGGCAGATACGCAGTATTTT.

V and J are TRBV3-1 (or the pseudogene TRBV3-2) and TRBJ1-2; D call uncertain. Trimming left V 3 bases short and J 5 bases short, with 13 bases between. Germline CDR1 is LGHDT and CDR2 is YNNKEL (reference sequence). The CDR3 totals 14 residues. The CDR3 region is CASSQPNRRYGYTF. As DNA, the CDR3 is TGTGCCAGCAGCCAGCCCAACAGACGATATGGCTACACCTTC.

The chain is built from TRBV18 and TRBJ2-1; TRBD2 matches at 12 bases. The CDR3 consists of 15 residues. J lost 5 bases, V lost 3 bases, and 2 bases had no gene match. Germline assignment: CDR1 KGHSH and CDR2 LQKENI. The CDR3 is CASSPGTSGHNEQFF. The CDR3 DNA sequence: TGTGCCAGCTCACCCGGGACTAGCGGGCACAATGAGCAGTTCTTC.

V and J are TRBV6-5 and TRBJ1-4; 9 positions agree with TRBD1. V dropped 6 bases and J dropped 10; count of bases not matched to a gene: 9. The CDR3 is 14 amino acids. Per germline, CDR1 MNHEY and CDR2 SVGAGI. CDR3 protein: CASRDYRGPGKLFF. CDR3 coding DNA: TGTGCCAGCAGGGATTACAGGGGGCCAGGAAAACTGTTTTTT.

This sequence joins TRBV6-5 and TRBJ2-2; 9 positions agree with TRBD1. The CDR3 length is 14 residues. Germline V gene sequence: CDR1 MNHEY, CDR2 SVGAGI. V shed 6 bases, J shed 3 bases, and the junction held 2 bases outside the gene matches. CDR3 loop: CASRRTGDTGELFF. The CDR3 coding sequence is TGTGCCAGCAGGAGGACAGGGGACACCGGGGAGCTGTTTTTT.

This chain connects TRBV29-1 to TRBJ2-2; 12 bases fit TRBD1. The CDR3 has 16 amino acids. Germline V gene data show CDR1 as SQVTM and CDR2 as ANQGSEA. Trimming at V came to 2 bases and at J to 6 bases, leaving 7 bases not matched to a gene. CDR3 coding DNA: TGCAGCGTTGAACGGGGGGACAGGGGGCGGCCCGGGGAGCTGTTTTTT. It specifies CSVERGDRGRPGELFF.

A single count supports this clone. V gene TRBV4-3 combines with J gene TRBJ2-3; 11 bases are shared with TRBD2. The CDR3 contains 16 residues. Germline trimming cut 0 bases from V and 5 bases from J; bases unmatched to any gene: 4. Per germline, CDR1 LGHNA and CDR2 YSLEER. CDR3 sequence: CASSQDSGGALDTQYF. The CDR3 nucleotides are TGCGCCAGCAGCCAAGATAGCGGGGGGGCCCTAGATACGCAGTATTTT.

The CDR3, as DNA: TGTGCCAGCAGTGAAGGGACGGGGGGGAGTAATTCACCCCTCCACTTT. It encodes CASSEGTGGSNSPLHF. The V call is TRBV25-1, the J call TRBJ1-6, with D possibly being TRBD1 (5 bases). This CDR3 is 16 amino acids long. The germline V gene has CDR1 MGHDK and CDR2 SYGVNS. The V and J ends lost 2 bases and 6 bases respectively, with 14 bases between them.

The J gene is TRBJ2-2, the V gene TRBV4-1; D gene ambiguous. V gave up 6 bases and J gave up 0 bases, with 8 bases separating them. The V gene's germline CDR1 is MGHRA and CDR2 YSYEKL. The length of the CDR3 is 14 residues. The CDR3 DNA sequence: TGCGCCAGCAGGCGGCTGGCGAACACCGGGGAGCTGTTTTTT. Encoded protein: CASRRLANTGELFF.

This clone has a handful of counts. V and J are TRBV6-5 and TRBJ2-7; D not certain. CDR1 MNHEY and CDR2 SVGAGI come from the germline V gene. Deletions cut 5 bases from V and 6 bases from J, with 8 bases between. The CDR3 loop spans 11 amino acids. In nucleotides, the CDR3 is TGTGCCAGCAGTCCCAGAGGCGAGCAGTACTTC. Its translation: CASSPRGEQYF.

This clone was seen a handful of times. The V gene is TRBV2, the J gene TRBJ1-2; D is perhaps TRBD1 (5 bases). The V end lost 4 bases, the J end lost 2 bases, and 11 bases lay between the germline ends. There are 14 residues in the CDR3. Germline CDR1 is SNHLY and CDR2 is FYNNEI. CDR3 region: CASSVPAGNYGYTF. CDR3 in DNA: TGTGCCAGCAGTGTCCCAGCAGGGAACTATGGCTACACCTTC.

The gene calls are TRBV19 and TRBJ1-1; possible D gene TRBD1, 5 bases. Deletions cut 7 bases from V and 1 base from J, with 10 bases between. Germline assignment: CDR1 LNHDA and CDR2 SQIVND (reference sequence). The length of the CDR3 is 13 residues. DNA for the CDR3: TGTGCCAGTACTCTACAGGAGAACACTGAAGCTTTCTTT. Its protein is CASTLQENTEAFF.

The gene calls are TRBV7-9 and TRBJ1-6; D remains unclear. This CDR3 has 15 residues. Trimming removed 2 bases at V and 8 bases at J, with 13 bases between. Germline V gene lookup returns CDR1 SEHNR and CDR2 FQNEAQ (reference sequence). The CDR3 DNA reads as TGTGCCAGCAGCTTATCTCCGGGATGGGATTCACCCCTCCACTTT. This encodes CASSLSPGWDSPLHF.

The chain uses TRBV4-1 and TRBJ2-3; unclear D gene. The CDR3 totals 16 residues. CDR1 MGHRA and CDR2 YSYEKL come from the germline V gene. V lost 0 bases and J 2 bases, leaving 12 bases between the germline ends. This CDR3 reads CASSQDWVSTTDTQYF. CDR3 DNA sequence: TGCGCCAGCAGCCAAGATTGGGTTAGCACCACAGATACGCAGTATTTT.

As DNA, the CDR3 is TGTGCCAGCAGCGTAGACGGGGGGCAGGGATCACCCCTCCACTTT. This codes for CASSVDGGQGSPLHF. This chain joins TRBV9 and TRBJ1-6, with D possibly being TRBD1 (6 bases). The CDR3 runs 15 residues. From germline, CDR1 is SGDLS and CDR2 YYNGEE. The V end lost 0 bases, the J end lost 10 bases, and 14 bases lay between the germline ends. Based on the CDR3 plus reference TRBV9 and TRBJ1-6, the full variable domain is DSGVTQTPKHLITATGQRVTLRCSPRSGDLSVYWYQQSLDQGLQFLIQYYNGEERAKGNILERFSAQQFPDLHSELNLSSLELGDSALYFCASSVDGGQGSPLHFGNGTRLTVT.

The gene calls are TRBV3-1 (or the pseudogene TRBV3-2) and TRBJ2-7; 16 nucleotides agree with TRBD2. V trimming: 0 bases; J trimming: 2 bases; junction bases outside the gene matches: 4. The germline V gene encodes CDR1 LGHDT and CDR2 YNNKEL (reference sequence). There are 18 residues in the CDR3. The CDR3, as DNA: TGTGCCAGCAGCCAAGAACCCGGGACTAGCGGGGGGGCCTACGAGCAGTACTTC. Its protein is CASSQEPGTSGGAYEQYF.